Ten or more counts support the clone carrying this TCR beta chain. It was RNA transcripts that yielded the amplified TCR beta CDR3 regions. A first-round RT-PCR of the TCR CDR3 used the HTBI primer set. TCRdb redid the calling of the multiplex PCR reads with MiXCR, one entry per CDR3 protein. This table holds about 250,000 distinct CDR3 sequences, about 15% found once. The sample is drawn from a study of T cells in Graves' hyperthyroidism and ophthalmopathy. CDR3 length: 15 amino acids. Germline loops: CDR1 LGHDT, CDR2 YNNKEL (reference sequence). Trimming pared 1 base from V and 4 bases from J, leaving 13 bases between.

The chain uses TRBV3-1 and TRBJ1-2; the D gene is possibly TRBD1 (5 bases). This receptor was identified in a woman aged 45 to 65 with Graves' hyperthyroidism that later progressed to Graves' ophthalmopathy. Sequenced input: blood. The CDR3 reads CASSQGSAGTYGYTF. CDR3 DNA: TGTGCCAGCAGCCAAGGATCCGCAGGGACCTATGGCTACACCTTC.